Listed here are 30 T cell receptor beta chains from one sample, sequenced in a study of T cell responses to AZD1222 COVID-19 vaccine. The repertoire was sequenced with immunoSEQ multiplex PCR; TCRdb's copy has only in-frame clones and lacks some. Among 150,000 or so clones listed, 91% were seen once. Source: peripheral blood, taken on day 0 of AZD1222 vaccination. These receptors were obtained from an adult in good health.

The chain recombines TRBV14 with TRBJ1-3, with a tentative D call TRBD1 (6 bases). Germline CDR1 SGHDN, CDR2 FVKESK. Trimming removed 2 bases from V and 0 bases from J, with 11 bases in between. This CDR3 region has 16 residues. DNA of the CDR3: TGTGCCAGCAGCCAATTTCAGGACAGCTCTGGAAACACCATATATTTT. Its translation: CASSQFQDSSGNTIYF.

This chain uses TRBV10-1 with TRBJ2-3; possible D gene TRBD1, 6 bases. The germline V gene encodes CDR1 WNHNN and CDR2 SYGVQD (reference sequence). The CDR3 runs 15 residues. Trimming removed 3 bases at V and 4 bases at J, with 14 bases between. The CDR3 nucleotides are TGCGCCAGCAGTGAAGGACAGAGTGAATCAGATACGCAGTATTTT. It translates to CASSEGQSESDTQYF.

The V gene is TRBV19, the J gene TRBJ1-3; D might be TRBD1 (6 bases). The CDR3 consists of 14 residues. CDR1 is LNHDA and CDR2 is SQIVND in the germline V gene (reference sequence). The V end was cut by 5 bases, the J end by 4 bases, with 12 bases between. CDR3 region: CASSDRGAGNTIYF. The CDR3 DNA follows: TGTGCCAGTAGTGACCGGGGGGCCGGAAACACCATATATTTT.

This chain connects TRBV10-3 to TRBJ2-7; perhaps TRBD1 as D (6 bases). With 3 bases removed from V and 3 bases from J, the gap between germline ends came to 12 bases. This CDR3 spans 14 amino acids. Per the germline V gene, CDR1 is ENHRY and CDR2 is SYGVKD. CDR3 DNA: TGTGCCATCAGTGACTCGACAGGTAACTACGAGCAGTACTTC. It specifies CAISDSTGNYEQYF.

This chain uses TRBV13 with TRBJ2-1; D gene unclear. Per the germline V gene, CDR1 is PRHDT and CDR2 is FYEKMQ (reference sequence). This CDR3 has 14 residues. The V end lost 0 bases, the J end lost 4 bases, and 7 bases lay between the germline ends. This chain's CDR3 is CASSLGPVYNEQFF. The CDR3, as DNA: TGTGCCAGCAGCTTAGGTCCAGTATACAATGAGCAGTTCTTC.

A note on this clone: The same CDR3 also results from other DNA sequences found in this sample. The chain employs TRBV30 and TRBJ2-3; D is ambiguous. V shed 0 bases and J shed 3 bases, with 4 bases lying between them. The CDR3 sequence is 12 residues long. Germline V gene data show CDR1 as GTSNPN and CDR2 as SVGIG (reference sequence). The CDR3 bases are TGTGCCTGGAGTGTAAAGACAGATACGCAGTATTTT. It is translated as CAWSVKTDTQYF.

The chain joins TRBV27 to TRBJ1-5; 8 bases fit TRBD1. Germline V gene data show CDR1 as MNHEY and CDR2 as SMNVEV (reference sequence). CDR3 length equals 17 residues. The V gene end was trimmed by 6 bases and the J gene end by 0 bases; junction bases not matched to a gene: 10. The CDR3 spells CASRVLGGQASNQPQHF. CDR3 bases: TGTGCCAGCAGAGTTTTGGGGGGACAGGCTAGCAATCAGCCCCAGCATTTT.

The CDR3 region is CATSPFGGYEQYF. CDR3 nucleotides: TGTGCCACCAGCCCTTTTGGGGGATACGAGCAGTACTTC. The chain combines TRBV15 with TRBJ2-7; D tentatively fits TRBD1 or TRBD2 (5 bases each). This CDR3 has 13 amino acids. Between the trimmed V and J ends, which lost 5 bases and 4 bases, there was a span of 12 bases. Germline lookup yields CDR1 LNHNV and CDR2 YYDKDF (reference sequence).

This clone showed up just a few times. The chain recombines TRBV28 with TRBJ1-6, with TRBD1 as a possible D gene (6 bases). The germline gives CDR1 MDHEN, CDR2 SYDVKM. The CDR3 is 14 residues long. V was cut by 5 bases and J by 10 bases, with 15 bases left in between. The CDR3 region is CASSKGQTKSPLHF. In DNA form, the CDR3 reads TGTGCCAGCAGTAAAGGACAGACGAAATCACCCCTCCACTTT.

This clone appeared once. The chain recombines TRBV29-1 with TRBJ2-5, with a weak D call TRBD2 (6 bases). Trimming left V 7 bases short and J 5 bases short, with 14 bases between. Germline-derived CDR1 and CDR2 are SQVTM and ANQGSEA. CDR3 length equals 12 residues. CDR3 region: CSAGLMGETQYF. In DNA form, the CDR3 reads TGCAGCGCTGGACTAATGGGGGAGACCCAGTACTTC.

The V call is TRBV7-2, the J call TRBJ2-7, with D possibly TRBD1 on 6 matching bases. The V gene lost 6 bases and the J gene lost 6 bases, with 18 bases spanning the gap. The CDR3 is 14 amino acids. Per the germline V gene, CDR1 is SGHTA and CDR2 is FQGNSA. The DNA of the CDR3 is TGTGCCAGCAGACTAACAAGGGGGTGGGGCGAGCAGTACTTC. Amino acid sequence: CASRLTRGWGEQYF.

V and J are TRBV6-2 or TRBV6-3 and TRBJ2-3; D not certain. Germline CDR1 is MNHEY and CDR2 is SVGEGT. V was pared by 1 base and J by 3 bases, with 5 bases between. This CDR3 spans 13 amino acids. The CDR3 reads CASSYFATDTQYF. CDR3 coding DNA: TGTGCCAGCAGTTACTTCGCGACAGATACGCAGTATTTT.

The V gene is TRBV11-2, the J gene TRBJ2-3, with a tentative D call TRBD2 (5 bases). V dropped 5 bases and J dropped 0 bases, with 15 bases sitting between them. Germline-derived CDR1 and CDR2 are SGHAT and FQNNGV. The CDR3 runs to 16 residues. The CDR3 reads CASSPSLPGSTDTQYF. In DNA, the CDR3 is TGTGCCAGCAGCCCTTCCCTCCCGGGGAGCACAGATACGCAGTATTTT.

The CDR3 DNA is TGTGCCAGCAGCTTAGGGACTAGCCCCTACGAGCAGTACTTC. Its translation is CASSLGTSPYEQYF. The V gene is TRBV7-2, the J gene TRBJ2-7, with TRBD2 matching over 8 bases. V shed 1 base and J 2 bases; nucleotides not matched to a gene: 1. The V gene's germline CDR1 is SGHTA and CDR2 FQGNSA. CDR3 size: 14 residues.

The chain recombines TRBV7-2 with TRBJ2-5; unclear D gene. Looked up from germline, CDR1 is SGHTA and CDR2 is FQGNSA. There are 13 residues in the CDR3. Trimming shortened V by 4 bases and J by 1 base, and 7 bases separated the two germline ends. The CDR3 nucleotides are TGTGCCAGCAGCTCTTCCTTCCAAGAGACCCAGTACTTC. Translated, it gives CASSSSFQETQYF.

The chain carries TRBV6-2 or TRBV6-3 and TRBJ2-7, with D possibly being TRBD2 (5 bases). V was pared by 6 bases and J by 0 bases, with 18 bases between. The CDR3 length is 16 residues. Germline V gene data show CDR1 as MNHEY and CDR2 as SVGEGT. CDR3 nucleotides: TGTGCCAGCAGCCCCCGGAGGCAGGACGACTCCTACGAGCAGTACTTC. This gives the protein CASSPRRQDDSYEQYF.

This clone occurred once. The rearrangement joins TRBV7-8 to TRBJ2-3; weak D call: TRBD2 (6 bases). Trimming shortened V by 5 bases and J by 2 bases, and 17 bases separated the two germline ends. Germline lookup yields CDR1 SGHVS and CDR2 FQNEAQ. The CDR3 loop spans 16 amino acids. The CDR3 nucleotides read TGTGCCAGCAGCCCATCTAGGCGGGGACCCACAGATACGCAGTATTTT. It yields the protein CASSPSRRGPTDTQYF.

This sequence joins TRBV5-1 and TRBJ2-7, with 8 nucleotides matching TRBD2. Germline assignment: CDR1 SGHRS and CDR2 YFSETQ. V lost 1 base to trimming and J lost 2 bases; unmatched junction nucleotides: 2. The length of the CDR3 is 14 residues. CDR3 DNA: TGCGCCAGCAGCTTGAGCGGGAGAACCTACGAGCAGTACTTC. This gives the protein CASSLSGRTYEQYF. Using reference TRBV5-1 and TRBJ2-7 for the parts outside the CDR3, the full variable domain is KAGVTQTPRYLIKTRGQQVTLSCSPISGHRSVSWYQQTPGQGLQFLFEYFSETQRNKGNFPGRFSGRQFSNSRSEMNVSTLELGDSALYLCASSLSGRTYEQYFGPGTRLTVT.

This clone has just a few counts. V is TRBV24-1 and J is TRBJ2-1, with 9 bases lining up with TRBD2. The CDR3 contains 21 residues. The J segment lost 7 bases and the V segment lost 4 bases, leaving 25 bases of the junction unmatched. Germline CDR1 is KGHDR and CDR2 is SFDVKD. This CDR3 reads CATSDRRQTNLRREGDNEQFF. In nucleotides, the CDR3 is TGTGCCACCAGTGACCGCAGACAGACCAACCTCCGGCGGGAGGGGGATAATGAGCAGTTCTTC.

The chain joins TRBV5-1 to TRBJ2-2, with TRBD2 matching over 8 bases. CDR1 and CDR2 (germline): SGHRS, YFSETQ. The CDR3 extends over 15 amino acids. V lost 1 base, J lost 7 bases, and 6 bases stayed unmatched. CDR3 DNA: TGCGCCAGCAGCTTGAGAGCGGGAGTTGGCGGGGAGCTGTTTTTT. This gives the protein CASSLRAGVGGELFF.

The genes are TRBV24-1 and TRBJ2-3; D remains ambiguous. This CDR3 comprises 12 residues. The germline V gene has CDR1 KGHDR and CDR2 SFDVKD. V lost 9 bases and J 0 bases, leaving 6 bases between the germline ends. The CDR3 DNA reads as TGTGCCACCGTAGGAAGCACAGATACGCAGTATTTT. Translated, it gives CATVGSTDTQYF.

This clone was counted once. The chain joins TRBV4-3 to TRBJ2-1; 8 nucleotides agree with TRBD2. The CDR3 contains 16 residues. Trimming removed 1 base from V and 9 bases from J; junction bases left unmatched: 11. Germline V lookup: CDR1 LGHNA, CDR2 YSLEER. The CDR3 DNA follows: TGCGCCAGCAGCCAAGGACTAGCGAGGGAGGTGTTTGAGCAGTTCTTC. Translation: CASSQGLAREVFEQFF.

The chain combines TRBV28 with TRBJ2-2, with 7 nucleotides matching TRBD1. With 4 bases clipped from V and 8 bases from J, the junction kept 7 bases outside the gene matches. Germline CDR1 is MDHEN and CDR2 is SYDVKM. The CDR3 runs to 14 residues. This CDR3 reads CASSWDSAPGELFF. The CDR3 DNA reads as TGTGCCAGCAGTTGGGACAGTGCGCCTGGGGAGCTGTTTTTT.

This chain uses TRBV4-2 with TRBJ2-2; the D is unclear. Per germline, CDR1 LGHNA and CDR2 YNFKEQ. The V end lost 2 bases, the J end lost 9 bases, and 7 bases lay between the germline ends. This CDR3 has 12 amino acids. The CDR3 sequence is CASSQQDRELFF. In DNA form, the CDR3 reads TGTGCCAGCAGCCAACAGGATAGGGAGCTGTTTTTT.

This chain links TRBV6-5 with TRBJ2-1; D unresolved. This CDR3 region has 15 residues. Looked up from germline, CDR1 is MNHEY and CDR2 is SVGAGI. Trimming took 4 bases from V and 2 from J, leaving 12 bases between them. As DNA, the CDR3 is TGTGCCAGCAGTTCCAGGATTAGCCCCTACAATGAGCAGTTCTTC. Translating gives CASSSRISPYNEQFF.

The V call is TRBV30, the J call TRBJ1-2, with no clear D. Trimming took off 0 bases at V and 8 bases at J, with 13 bases between the two ends. Germline values: CDR1 GTSNPN, CDR2 SVGIG (reference sequence). CDR3 length: 13 residues. The chain's CDR3 is CAWSVSSPGGYTF. The CDR3 bases are TGTGCCTGGAGTGTATCGTCGCCGGGGGGCTACACCTTC.

The J gene is TRBJ1-5, the V gene TRBV18, with TRBD1 as a possible D gene (5 bases). CDR1 and CDR2 from the germline V gene are KGHSH and LQKENI. The CDR3 loop spans 14 amino acids. Deletions cut 8 bases from V and 8 bases from J, with 19 bases between. As DNA, the CDR3 is TGTGCCAGCCAAGAGGCGGGCCGAGGGGAGCCCCAGCATTTT. It yields the protein CASQEAGRGEPQHF.

The chain is built from TRBV11-3 and TRBJ1-3; D is unclear. There are 15 residues in the CDR3. CDR1 and CDR2 (germline): SGHNT, YENEEA. Trimming removed 3 bases from V and 0 bases from J, with 9 bases in between. The CDR3 coding sequence is TGTGCCAGCAGCTTTAGTCTCATCTCTGGAAACACCATATATTTT. Its protein is CASSFSLISGNTIYF.

This chain links TRBV4-3 with TRBJ2-1, with D maybe TRBD2 (5 bases). The CDR3 spans 15 residues. Per germline, CDR1 LGHNA and CDR2 YSLEER. The V end was cut by 1 base, the J end by 4 bases, with 11 bases between. This CDR3 is CASSQVRGSYNEQFF. CDR3 bases: TGCGCCAGCAGCCAAGTAAGAGGGAGTTACAATGAGCAGTTCTTC.

The CDR3 loop is CASSLGTESSGNTIYF. CDR3 coding DNA: TGTGCCAGCAGCTTGGGGACGGAAAGCTCTGGAAACACCATATATTTT. V is TRBV5-6 and J is TRBJ1-3, with no clear D. The CDR3 is made up of 16 amino acids. Germline CDR1 is SGHDT and CDR2 is YYEEEE. V was trimmed by 0 bases and J by 0 bases, leaving 10 bases between them.